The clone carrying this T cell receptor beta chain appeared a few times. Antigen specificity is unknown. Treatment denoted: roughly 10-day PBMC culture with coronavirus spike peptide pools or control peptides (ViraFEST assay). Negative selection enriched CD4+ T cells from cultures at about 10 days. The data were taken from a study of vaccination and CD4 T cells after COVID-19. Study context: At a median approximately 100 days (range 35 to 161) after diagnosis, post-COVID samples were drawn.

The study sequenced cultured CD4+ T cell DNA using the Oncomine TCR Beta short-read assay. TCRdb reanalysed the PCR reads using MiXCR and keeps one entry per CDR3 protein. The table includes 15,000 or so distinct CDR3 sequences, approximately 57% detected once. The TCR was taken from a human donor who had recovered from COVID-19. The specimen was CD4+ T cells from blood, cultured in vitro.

The CDR3 spells CASSQVQGASSPLHF. The CDR3, as DNA: TGTGCCAGCAGCCAAGTACAGGGGGCAAGTTCACCCCTCCACTTT. V usage is TRBV4-2 and J usage is TRBJ1-6, with 9 bases identical to TRBD1. The CDR3 covers 15 residues. Trimming cost V 1 base and J 9 bases; bases outside gene matches: 4. The V gene's germline CDR1 is LGHNA and CDR2 YNFKEQ.